This T cell receptor beta chain emerged from a study of T cells after yellow fever vaccination. Trimming took 1 base from V and 4 from J, leaving 13 bases between them. The CDR3 is 15 amino acids. Germline V gives CDR1 MGHRA, CDR2 YSYEKL. Via MiXCR, TCRdb re-called the 5' RACE reads, giving one row per CDR3 protein. Of some 600,000 distinct CDR3 sequences in the sample, roughly 12% were seen once. This clonotype was seen a handful of times. The sequencing here drew on PBMCs, taken on the day of the yellow fever booster vaccination. This clonotype was sampled from a man between 25 and 39 years old who received the YFV17D yellow fever vaccine. The chain joins TRBV4-1 to TRBJ2-5; TRBD1 might be the D (6 bases). Here the CDR3 reads CASSQGQGTGETQYF. The CDR3 DNA sequence: TGCGCCAGCAGCCAAGGTCAGGGGACGGGAGAGACCCAGTACTTC.